A single sample is the source of the 14 T cell receptor beta chains below, sequenced in a study of T cells in Graves' hyperthyroidism and ophthalmopathy. Template material for amplifying TCR beta CDR3 regions consisted of RNA transcripts. A set of HTBI primers served as the primers for a first-round RT-PCR of the TCR CDR3. Each CDR3 protein gets one entry after TCRdb re-called the multiplex PCR reads with MiXCR. The sample contains a few hundred thousand distinct CDR3 sequences, about a sixth of which appear only once. The sequenced sample consisted of blood. These receptors were taken from a middle-aged woman with Graves' ophthalmopathy.

The chain is built from TRBV7-9 and TRBJ1-2; 9 nucleotides agree with TRBD1. The CDR3 totals 13 residues. CDR1 is SEHNR and CDR2 is FQNEAQ in the germline V gene (reference sequence). V lost 11 bases and J lost 6; bases outside the gene matches: 10. CDR3 DNA: TGTGCCGACGGGATACAGGGGGCGAATGGCTACACCTTC. Residues: CADGIQGANGYTF.

This clonotype came up many times. The rearrangement uses TRBV28 and TRBJ1-1; the D gene is possibly TRBD1 (5 bases). The CDR3 is made up of 13 amino acids. The V end lost 10 bases, the J end lost 5 bases, and 17 bases lay between the germline ends. Looked up from germline, CDR1 is MDHEN and CDR2 is SYDVKM. DNA for the CDR3: TGTGCCACCTTGACCCAGGGAAGGACTGAAGCTTTCTTT. Translation: CATLTQGRTEAFF.

This clonotype was detected only a few times. The V and J genes are TRBV29-1 and TRBJ2-7, with D uncertain. V lost 4 bases and J lost 4, with 14 bases in between. Germline V lookup: CDR1 SQVTM, CDR2 ANQGSEA. This CDR3 spans 13 amino acids. In nucleotides, the CDR3 is TGCAGCGTTGGAAGGGTGCTGGGGTACGAGCAGTACTTC. Encoded protein: CSVGRVLGYEQYF.

V and J are TRBV7-9 and TRBJ2-1; either TRBD1 or TRBD2 may supply D (7 bases each). The CDR3 contains 16 residues. The germline V gene encodes CDR1 SEHNR and CDR2 FQNEAQ (reference sequence). Deletions cut 5 bases from V and 1 base from J, with 15 bases between. For the CDR3, the DNA is TGTGCCAGCAGCCCACCGCAGGGGGGGTCCTACAATGAGCAGTTCTTC. Its translation is CASSPPQGGSYNEQFF.

This clonotype was seen a handful of times. The J gene is TRBJ1-1, the V gene TRBV6-1, with 9 bases aligning to TRBD1. Germline CDR1 and CDR2: MNHNS and SASEGT. The CDR3 sequence is 14 residues long. With V trimmed by 7 bases and J by 4 bases, 7 bases remained unmatched. CDR3 DNA: TGTGCCAGCAAGCAGGACAGGGGAGTCACTGAAGCTTTCTTT. Translating it yields CASKQDRGVTEAFF.

This clonotype was observed many times. V gene TRBV30 combines with J gene TRBJ1-5; weak D call: TRBD1 (5 bases). Trimming removed 3 bases at V and 2 bases at J, with 8 bases between. The CDR3 loop spans 13 amino acids. Germline V CDR1 and CDR2: GTSNPN, SVGIG (reference sequence). CDR3 residues: CAWSLGGNQPQHF. The CDR3 nucleotides read TGTGCCTGGAGCCTAGGGGGCAATCAGCCCCAGCATTTT.

This clonotype has a count of ten or more. The J gene is TRBJ1-1, the V gene TRBV3-1; D unresolved. This CDR3 has 17 residues. V lost 0 bases to trimming and J lost 0 bases, with 14 bases between them. The germline V gene encodes CDR1 LGHDT and CDR2 YNNKEL (reference sequence). The CDR3 DNA is TGTGCCAGCAGCCAAGAGCCCCCCCCGGGGATGAACACTGAAGCTTTCTTT. The encoded protein is CASSQEPPPGMNTEAFF.

A word on this clonotype: It may be a read error: a sequence one base away is much more abundant. The chain uses TRBV6-1 and TRBJ1-2; TRBD1 matches at 7 bases. CDR1 and CDR2 (germline): MNHNS, SASEGT. The CDR3 sequence is 13 residues long. V shed 7 bases, J shed 3 bases, and the junction held 5 bases outside the gene matches. CDR3 bases: TGTGCCAGCACTAGAGGACAGGACTATGGCTACACCTTC. Amino acid sequence: CASTRGQDYGYTF.

This clonotype occurred many times. The J gene is TRBJ1-6, the V gene TRBV14; no reliable D call. V shed 0 bases and J shed 5 bases, with 11 bases lying between them. The CDR3 length is 16 residues. Germline CDR1 is SGHDN and CDR2 is FVKESK. Here the CDR3 reads CASSQDDLRNNSPLHF. CDR3 sequence (DNA): TGTGCCAGCAGCCAAGACGACCTCCGCAATAATTCACCCCTCCACTTT.

The V call is TRBV19, the J call TRBJ2-2; D is perhaps TRBD1 or TRBD2 (5 bases each). Germline CDR1 LNHDA, CDR2 SQIVND (reference sequence). Trimming left V 5 bases short and J 7 bases short, with 17 bases between. This CDR3 spans 15 amino acids. CDR3 sequence (DNA): TGTGCCAGTAGTGTGGGGGAACTAGTGGTCGGGGAGCTGTTTTTT. It codes for CASSVGELVVGELFF.

Many counts were recorded for this clonotype. V gene TRBV28 combines with J gene TRBJ1-2, with 10 nucleotides matching TRBD1. Germline CDR1 MDHEN, CDR2 SYDVKM. Trimming at V came to 6 bases and at J to 8 bases, leaving 12 bases not matched to a gene. The CDR3 runs 15 residues. The CDR3 DNA is TGTGCCAGCAGGGGGCTCCGGGACAGGGGTGAGGGCTACACCTTC. Its protein is CASRGLRDRGEGYTF.

This chain connects TRBV12-3 or TRBV12-4 to TRBJ2-2; the match to TRBD1 covers 8 bases. The CDR3 is made up of 15 amino acids. After removal of 3 bases from V and 7 bases from J, the junction contained 7 bases not matched to a gene. In nucleotides, the CDR3 is TGTGCCAGCAGTTTGGGGCAGGGGGCTCGCGGGGAGCTGTTTTTT. Residues: CASSLGQGARGELFF.

This clonotype was counted between two and nine times. The chain employs TRBV19 and TRBJ1-6; the D is unclear. This CDR3 is 15 amino acids long. Germline loops: CDR1 LNHDA, CDR2 SQIVND (reference sequence). Trimming shortened V by 3 bases and J by 5 bases, and 11 bases separated the two germline ends. CDR3 bases: TGTGCCAGTAGTATCTCCGGGAGGAATAATTCACCCCTCCACTTT. As protein: CASSISGRNNSPLHF.

The table lists this clonotype with many counts. The chain is built from TRBV2 and TRBJ2-3, with 10 bases matching TRBD2. V lost 1 base and J lost 4; bases outside the gene matches: 8. The CDR3 totals 17 residues. Germline loops: CDR1 SNHLY, CDR2 FYNNEI. In DNA, the CDR3 is TGTGCCAGCAGTGAAGTCCTACTAGCGGGAATCTCAGATACGCAGTATTTT. Protein sequence: CASSEVLLAGISDTQYF. Full variable domain (outside the CDR3, taken from reference TRBV2 and TRBJ2-3): EPEVTQTPSHQVTQMGQEVILRCVPISNHLYFYWYRQILGQKVEFLVSFYNNEISEKSEIFDDQFSVERPDGSNFTLKIRSTKLEDSAMYFCASSEVLLAGISDTQYFGPGTRLTVL.